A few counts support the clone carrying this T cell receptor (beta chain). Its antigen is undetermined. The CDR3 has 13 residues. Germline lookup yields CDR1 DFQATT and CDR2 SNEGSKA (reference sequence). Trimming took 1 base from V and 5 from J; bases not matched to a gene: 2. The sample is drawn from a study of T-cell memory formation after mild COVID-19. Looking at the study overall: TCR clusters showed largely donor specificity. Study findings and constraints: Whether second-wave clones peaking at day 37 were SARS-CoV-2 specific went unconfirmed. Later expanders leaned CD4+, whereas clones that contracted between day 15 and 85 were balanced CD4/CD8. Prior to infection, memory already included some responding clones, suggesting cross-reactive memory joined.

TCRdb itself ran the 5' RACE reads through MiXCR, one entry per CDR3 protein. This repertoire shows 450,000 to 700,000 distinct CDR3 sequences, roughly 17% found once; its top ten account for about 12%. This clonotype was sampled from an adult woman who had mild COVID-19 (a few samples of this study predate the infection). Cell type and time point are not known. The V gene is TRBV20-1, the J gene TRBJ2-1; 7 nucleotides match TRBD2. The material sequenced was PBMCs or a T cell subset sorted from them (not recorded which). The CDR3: CSARGLADNEQFF. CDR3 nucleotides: TGCAGTGCTAGAGGGCTAGCGGACAATGAGCAGTTCTTC.